Following are 4 T cell receptor beta chains from one sample sequenced in a study of shared clonotypes between healthy human individuals. Method: immunoSEQ multiplex PCR; TCRdb's copy keeps in-frame clones and lacks some. The table shows some 500,000 clones, with roughly 85% occurring only once. Sequenced sample: PBMCs. These receptors all stem from a woman aged 40 to 50 in good health. Some clones in this sample may be carry-over from other donors' samples.

Points on this clone: Just one base apart from a much larger clone, this may be a read error. Within the sample, other DNA sequences also encode this same CDR3. The CDR3 DNA follows: TGTGCCAGCAGCTTAAGGGACACCGGGGAGCTGTTTTTT. Protein sequence: CASSLRDTGELFF. The J gene is TRBJ2-2, the V gene TRBV7-9, with D hard to call. Germline lookup yields CDR1 SEHNR and CDR2 FQNEAQ (reference sequence). CDR3 size: 13 residues. The V gene lost 2 bases and the J gene lost 3 bases, with 4 bases spanning the gap.

V gene TRBV4-3 combines with J gene TRBJ2-3; 9 nucleotides align to TRBD2. The CDR3 runs to 15 residues. Trimming took 2 bases from V and 6 from J; bases not matched to a gene: 6. Germline CDR1 is LGHNA and CDR2 is YSLEER. The CDR3 protein is CASSQWLREGDTQYF. The DNA for the CDR3 is TGCGCCAGCAGCCAATGGTTGCGGGAGGGGGATACGCAGTATTTT.

This clone was counted a few times. V gene TRBV11-3 combines with J gene TRBJ2-7, with TRBD2 matching over 7 bases. This CDR3 is 13 amino acids long. V shed 5 bases and J 2 bases; nucleotides not matched to a gene: 3. CDR1 and CDR2 (germline): SGHNT, YENEEA. As DNA, the CDR3 is TGTGCCAGCAGCCCGAGCGGGGCCTACGAGCAGTACTTC. It is translated as CASSPSGAYEQYF.

A few counts support this clone. V is TRBV5-1 and J is TRBJ1-2; 9 nucleotides line up with TRBD1. Germline V CDR1 and CDR2: SGHRS, YFSETQ. The CDR3 is made up of 15 amino acids. With 4 bases clipped from V and 8 bases from J, the junction kept 12 bases outside the gene matches. CDR3 bases: TGCGCCAGCAGCGATCCGGGACAGGGTATGGCAGGCTACACCTTC. It yields the protein CASSDPGQGMAGYTF. The full variable domain, its missing parts supplied by reference TRBV5-1 and TRBJ1-2, is KAGVTQTPRYLIKTRGQQVTLSCSPISGHRSVSWYQQTPGQGLQFLFEYFSETQRNKGNFPGRFSGRQFSNSRSEMNVSTLELGDSALYLCASSDPGQGMAGYTFGSGTRLTVV.